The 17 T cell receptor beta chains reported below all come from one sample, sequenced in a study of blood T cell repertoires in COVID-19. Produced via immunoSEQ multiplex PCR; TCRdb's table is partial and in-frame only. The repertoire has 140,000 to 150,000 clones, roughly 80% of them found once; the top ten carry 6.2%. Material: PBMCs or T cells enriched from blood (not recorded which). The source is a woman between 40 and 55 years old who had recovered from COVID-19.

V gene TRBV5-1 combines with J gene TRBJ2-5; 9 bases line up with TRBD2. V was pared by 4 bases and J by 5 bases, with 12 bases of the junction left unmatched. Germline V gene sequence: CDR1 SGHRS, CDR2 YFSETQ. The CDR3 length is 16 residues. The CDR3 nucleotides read TGCGCCAGCAGCCTCTTTAGCGGGAGTTCGGCGGAGACCCAGTACTTC. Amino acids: CASSLFSGSSAETQYF. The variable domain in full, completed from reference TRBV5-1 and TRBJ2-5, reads KAGVTQTPRYLIKTRGQQVTLSCSPISGHRSVSWYQQTPGQGLQFLFEYFSETQRNKGNFPGRFSGRQFSNSRSEMNVSTLELGDSALYLCASSLFSGSSAETQYFGPGTRLLVL.

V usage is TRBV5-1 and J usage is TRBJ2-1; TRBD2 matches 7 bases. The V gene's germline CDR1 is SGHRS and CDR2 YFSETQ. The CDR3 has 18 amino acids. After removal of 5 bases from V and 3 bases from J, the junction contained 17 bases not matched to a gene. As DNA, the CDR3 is TGCGCCAGCAGTCCCACTTTGGTGGCGGGAGATAACTACAATGAGCAGTTCTTC. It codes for CASSPTLVAGDNYNEQFF.

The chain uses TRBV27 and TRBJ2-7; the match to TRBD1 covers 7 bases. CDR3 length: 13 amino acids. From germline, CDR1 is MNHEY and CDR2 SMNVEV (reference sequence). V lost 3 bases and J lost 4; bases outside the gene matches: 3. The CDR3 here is CASSLGRGYEQYF. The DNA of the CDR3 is TGTGCCAGCAGTTTGGGCAGGGGGTACGAGCAGTACTTC.

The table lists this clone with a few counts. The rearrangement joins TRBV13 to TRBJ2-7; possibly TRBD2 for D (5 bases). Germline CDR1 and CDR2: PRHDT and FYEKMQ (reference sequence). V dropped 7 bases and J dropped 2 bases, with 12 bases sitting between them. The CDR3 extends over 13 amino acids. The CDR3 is CASNTGGPYEQYF. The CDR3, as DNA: TGTGCCAGCAACACTGGAGGACCCTACGAGCAGTACTTC.

CDR3 DNA sequence: TGCGCCAGCAGCCCGGGCCAGGACTTTGATGGCTACACCTTC. Its protein is CASSPGQDFDGYTF. This chain connects TRBV5-1 to TRBJ1-2; D is undetermined. Germline CDR1 is SGHRS and CDR2 is YFSETQ. V gave up 4 bases and J gave up 6 bases, with 16 bases separating them. There are 14 residues in the CDR3.

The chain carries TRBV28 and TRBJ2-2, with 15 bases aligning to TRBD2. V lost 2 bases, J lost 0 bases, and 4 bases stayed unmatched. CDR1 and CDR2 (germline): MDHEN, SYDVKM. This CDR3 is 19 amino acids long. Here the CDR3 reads CASSLAGLAGGTNTGELFF. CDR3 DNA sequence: TGTGCCAGCAGTTTAGCGGGACTAGCGGGAGGTACGAACACCGGGGAGCTGTTTTTT.

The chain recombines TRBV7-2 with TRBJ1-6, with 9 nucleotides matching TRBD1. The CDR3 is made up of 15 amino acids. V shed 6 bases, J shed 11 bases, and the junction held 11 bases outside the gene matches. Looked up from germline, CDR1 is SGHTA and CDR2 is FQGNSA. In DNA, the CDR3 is TGTGCCAGCAGTTTACTAGGGACAGGGACCACACCCCTCCACTTT. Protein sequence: CASSLLGTGTTPLHF.

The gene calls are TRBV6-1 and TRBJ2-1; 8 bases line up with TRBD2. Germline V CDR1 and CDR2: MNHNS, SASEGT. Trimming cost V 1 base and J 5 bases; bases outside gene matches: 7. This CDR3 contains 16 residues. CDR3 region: CASSEGGTSGHNEQFF. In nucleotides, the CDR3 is TGTGCCAGCAGTGAAGGAGGGACTAGTGGGCACAATGAGCAGTTCTTC.

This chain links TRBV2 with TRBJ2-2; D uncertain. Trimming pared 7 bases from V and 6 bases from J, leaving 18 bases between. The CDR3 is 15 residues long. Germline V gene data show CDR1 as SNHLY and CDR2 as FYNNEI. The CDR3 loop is CASTPGVSWAGELFF. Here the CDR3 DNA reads TGTGCCAGCACGCCGGGTGTTAGTTGGGCCGGGGAGCTGTTTTTT.

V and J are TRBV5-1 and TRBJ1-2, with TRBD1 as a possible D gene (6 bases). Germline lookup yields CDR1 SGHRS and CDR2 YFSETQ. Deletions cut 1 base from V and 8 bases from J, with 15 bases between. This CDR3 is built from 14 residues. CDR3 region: CASSLFQQGMGYTF. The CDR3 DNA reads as TGCGCCAGCAGCTTGTTCCAACAGGGTATGGGCTACACCTTC. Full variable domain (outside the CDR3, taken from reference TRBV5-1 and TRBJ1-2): KAGVTQTPRYLIKTRGQQVTLSCSPISGHRSVSWYQQTPGQGLQFLFEYFSETQRNKGNFPGRFSGRQFSNSRSEMNVSTLELGDSALYLCASSLFQQGMGYTFGSGTRLTVV.

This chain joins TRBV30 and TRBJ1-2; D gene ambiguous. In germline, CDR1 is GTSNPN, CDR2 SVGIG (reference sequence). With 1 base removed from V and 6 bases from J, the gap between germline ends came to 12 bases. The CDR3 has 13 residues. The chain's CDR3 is CAWSEGPADGYTF. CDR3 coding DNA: TGTGCCTGGAGTGAAGGCCCCGCGGATGGCTACACCTTC.

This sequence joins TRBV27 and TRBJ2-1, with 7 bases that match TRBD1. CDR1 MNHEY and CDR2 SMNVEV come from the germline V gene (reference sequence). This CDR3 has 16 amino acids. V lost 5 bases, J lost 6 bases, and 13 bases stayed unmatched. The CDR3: CASSTSGTPGGNEQFF. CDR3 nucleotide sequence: TGTGCCAGCAGTACTTCCGGGACACCAGGGGGCAATGAGCAGTTCTTC.

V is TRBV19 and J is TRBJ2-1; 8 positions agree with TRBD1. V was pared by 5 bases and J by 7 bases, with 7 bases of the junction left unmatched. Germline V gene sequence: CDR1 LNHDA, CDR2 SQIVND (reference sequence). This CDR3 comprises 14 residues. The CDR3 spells CASSLGRGLNEQFF. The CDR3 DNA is TGTGCCAGTAGTTTGGGCAGGGGGCTTAATGAGCAGTTCTTC.

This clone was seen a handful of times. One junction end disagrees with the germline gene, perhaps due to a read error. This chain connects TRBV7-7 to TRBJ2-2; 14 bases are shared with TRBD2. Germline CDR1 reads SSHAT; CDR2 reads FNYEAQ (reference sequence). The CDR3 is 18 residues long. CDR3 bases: TGTGCTAGCAGCCCCCGACTAGCGGGGGGGTATAACACCGGGGAGCTGTTTTTT. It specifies CASSPRLAGGYNTGELFF.

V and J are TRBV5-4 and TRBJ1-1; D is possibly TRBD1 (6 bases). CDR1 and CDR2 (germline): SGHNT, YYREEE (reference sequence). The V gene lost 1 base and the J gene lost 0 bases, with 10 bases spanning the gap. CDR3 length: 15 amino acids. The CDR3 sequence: CASSLIGGLNTEAFF. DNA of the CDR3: TGTGCCAGCAGCTTGATAGGGGGTTTGAACACTGAAGCTTTCTTT.

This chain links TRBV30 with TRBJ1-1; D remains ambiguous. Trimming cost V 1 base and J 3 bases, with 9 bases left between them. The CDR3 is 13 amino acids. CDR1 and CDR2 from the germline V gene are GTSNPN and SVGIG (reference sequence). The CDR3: CAWSGRGYTEAFF. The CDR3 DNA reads TGTGCCTGGAGTGGACGAGGTTACACTGAAGCTTTCTTT. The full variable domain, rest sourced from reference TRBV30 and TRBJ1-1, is SQTIHQWPATLVQPVGSPLSLECTVEGTSNPNLYWYRQAAGRGLQLLFYSVGIGQISSEVPQNLSASRPQDRQFILSSKKLLLSDSGFYLCAWSGRGYTEAFFGQGTRLTVV.

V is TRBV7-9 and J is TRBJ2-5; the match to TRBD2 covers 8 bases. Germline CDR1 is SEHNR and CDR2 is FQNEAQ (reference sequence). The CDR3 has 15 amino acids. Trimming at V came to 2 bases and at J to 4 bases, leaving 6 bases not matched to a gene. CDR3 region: CASSLPRGGGETQYF. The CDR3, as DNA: TGTGCCAGCAGCTTACCCCGGGGGGGAGGAGAGACCCAGTACTTC.